This TCR beta chain comes out of a study of blood T cell repertoires in COVID-19. Per the study methods: For nucleated cells, counts were estimated from reference gene primer amplification. Repertoires were generated with immunoSEQ multiplex PCR, while TCRdb's copy carries only in-frame clones and drops some. The V and J calls and clone size come from that table; D and trimming were worked out from the DNA. The profile shows over 200,000 clones, approximately 92% of them singletons. Germline V lookup: CDR1 SEHNR, CDR2 FQNEAQ (reference sequence). The V gene lost 6 bases and the J gene lost 3 bases, with 9 bases spanning the gap. The CDR3 runs to 12 residues.

The chain links TRBV7-9 to TRBJ2-7; TRBD2 might be the D (6 bases). The sequence came from a person aged 18-35 years with COVID-19, enrolled during active disease. The sequencing input was peripheral blood. The CDR3 loop reads CASSKAGYEQYF. CDR3 nucleotides: TGTGCCAGCAGTAAAGCGGGCTACGAGCAGTACTTC.